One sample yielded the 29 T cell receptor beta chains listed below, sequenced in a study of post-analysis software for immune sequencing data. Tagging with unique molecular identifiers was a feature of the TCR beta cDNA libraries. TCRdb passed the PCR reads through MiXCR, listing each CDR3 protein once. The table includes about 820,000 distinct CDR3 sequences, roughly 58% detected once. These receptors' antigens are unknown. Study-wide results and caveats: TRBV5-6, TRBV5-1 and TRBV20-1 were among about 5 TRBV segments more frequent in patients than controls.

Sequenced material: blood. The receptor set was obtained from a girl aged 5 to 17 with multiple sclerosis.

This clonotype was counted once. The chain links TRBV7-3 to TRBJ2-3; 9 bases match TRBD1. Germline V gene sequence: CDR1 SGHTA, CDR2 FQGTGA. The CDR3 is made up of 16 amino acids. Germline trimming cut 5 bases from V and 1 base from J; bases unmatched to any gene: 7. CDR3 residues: CASSMGQGPGTDTQYF. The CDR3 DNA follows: TGTGCCAGCAGCATGGGACAGGGACCTGGCACAGATACGCAGTATTTT.

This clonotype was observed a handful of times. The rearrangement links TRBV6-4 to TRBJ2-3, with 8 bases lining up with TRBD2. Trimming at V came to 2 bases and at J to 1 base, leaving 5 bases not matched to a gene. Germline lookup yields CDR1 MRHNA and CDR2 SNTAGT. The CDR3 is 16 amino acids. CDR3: CASSDVAGGGTDTQYF. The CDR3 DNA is TGTGCCAGCAGTGACGTGGCGGGGGGAGGCACAGATACGCAGTATTTT.

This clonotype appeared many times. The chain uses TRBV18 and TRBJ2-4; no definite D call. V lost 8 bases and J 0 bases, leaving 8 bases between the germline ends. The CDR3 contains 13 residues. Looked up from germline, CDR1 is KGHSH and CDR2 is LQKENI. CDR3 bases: TGTGCCAGCAGCCCTCCAGCCAAAAACATTCAGTACTTC. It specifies CASSPPAKNIQYF. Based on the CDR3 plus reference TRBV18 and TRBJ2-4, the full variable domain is NAGVMQNPRHLVRRRGQEARLRCSPMKGHSHVYWYRQLPEEGLKFMVYLQKENIIDESGMPKERFSAEFPKEGPSILRIQQVVRGDSAAYFCASSPPAKNIQYFGAGTRLSVL.

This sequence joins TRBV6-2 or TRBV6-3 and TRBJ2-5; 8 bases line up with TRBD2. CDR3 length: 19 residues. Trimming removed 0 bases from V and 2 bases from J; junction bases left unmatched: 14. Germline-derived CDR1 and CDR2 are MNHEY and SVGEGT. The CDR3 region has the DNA TGTGCCAGCAGTTACTCGAAAGGGAGTATGCGGGGGGAACAAGAGACCCAGTACTTC. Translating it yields CASSYSKGSMRGEQETQYF.

The CDR3 coding sequence is TGTGCCAGCAGCCCCTTTGGGGGGGCGTCCTCTGGGGCCAACGTCCTGACTTTC. Amino acid sequence: CASSPFGGASSGANVLTF. V and J are TRBV12-3 or TRBV12-4 and TRBJ2-6, with D maybe TRBD2 (7 bases). This CDR3 region has 18 residues. V shed 6 bases and J shed 0 bases, with 18 bases lying between them.

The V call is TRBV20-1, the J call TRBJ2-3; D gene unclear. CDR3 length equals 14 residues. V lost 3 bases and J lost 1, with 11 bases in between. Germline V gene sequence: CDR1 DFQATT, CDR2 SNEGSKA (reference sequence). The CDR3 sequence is CSASLDKGTDTQYF. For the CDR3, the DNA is TGCAGTGCTAGTTTAGACAAAGGCACAGATACGCAGTATTTT.

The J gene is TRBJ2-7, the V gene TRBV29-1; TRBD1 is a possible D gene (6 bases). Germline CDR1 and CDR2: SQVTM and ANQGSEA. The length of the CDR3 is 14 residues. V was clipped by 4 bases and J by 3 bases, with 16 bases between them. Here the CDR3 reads CSVGPPGHLYEQYF. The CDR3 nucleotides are TGCAGCGTTGGGCCCCCGGGACACCTCTACGAGCAGTACTTC.

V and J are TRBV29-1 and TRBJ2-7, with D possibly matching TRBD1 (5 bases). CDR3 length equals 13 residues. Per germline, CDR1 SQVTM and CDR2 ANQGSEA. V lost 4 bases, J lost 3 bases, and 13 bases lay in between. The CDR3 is CSVGQGSYYEQYF. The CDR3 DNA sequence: TGCAGCGTTGGCCAGGGATCCTACTACGAGCAGTACTTC.

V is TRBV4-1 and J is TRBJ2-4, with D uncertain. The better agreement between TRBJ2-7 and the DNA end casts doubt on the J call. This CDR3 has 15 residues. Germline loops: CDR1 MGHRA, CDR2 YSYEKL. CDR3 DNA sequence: TGCGCCAGCAGCCAAGAGTTCAGAGTGGTGTACGAGCAGTACTTC. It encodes CASSQEFRVVYEQYF.

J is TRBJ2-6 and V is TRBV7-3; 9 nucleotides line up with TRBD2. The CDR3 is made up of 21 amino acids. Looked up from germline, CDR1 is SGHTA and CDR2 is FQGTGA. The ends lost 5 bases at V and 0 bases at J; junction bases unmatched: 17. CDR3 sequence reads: CASSPDYEFSGGHSGANVLTF. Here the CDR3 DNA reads TGTGCCAGCAGCCCAGACTATGAGTTTAGCGGGGGACACTCTGGGGCCAACGTCCTGACTTTC. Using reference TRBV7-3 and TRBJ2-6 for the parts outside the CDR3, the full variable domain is GAGVSQTPSNKVTEKGKYVELRCDPISGHTALYWYRQSLGQGPEFLIYFQGTGAADDSGLPNDRFFAVRPEGSVSTLKIQRTERGDSAVYLCASSPDYEFSGGHSGANVLTFGAGSRLTVL.

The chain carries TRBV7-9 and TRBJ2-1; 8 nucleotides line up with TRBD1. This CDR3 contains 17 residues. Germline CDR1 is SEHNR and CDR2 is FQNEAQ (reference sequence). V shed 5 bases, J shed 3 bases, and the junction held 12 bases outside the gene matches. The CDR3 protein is CASSETTPGTGYNEQFF. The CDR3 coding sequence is TGTGCCAGCAGCGAAACGACACCCGGGACAGGCTACAATGAGCAGTTCTTC.

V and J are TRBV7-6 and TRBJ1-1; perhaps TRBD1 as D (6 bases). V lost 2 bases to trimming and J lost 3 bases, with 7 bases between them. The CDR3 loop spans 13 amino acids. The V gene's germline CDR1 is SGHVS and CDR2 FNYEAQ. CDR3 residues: CASSLRQDTEAFF. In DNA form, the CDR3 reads TGTGCCAGCAGCTTAAGACAGGACACTGAAGCTTTCTTT.

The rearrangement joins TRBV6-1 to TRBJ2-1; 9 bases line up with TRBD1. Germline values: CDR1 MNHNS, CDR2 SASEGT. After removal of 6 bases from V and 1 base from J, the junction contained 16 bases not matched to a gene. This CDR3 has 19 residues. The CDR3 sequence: CASSNPVGSGQGSYNEQFF. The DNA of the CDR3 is TGTGCCAGCAGCAACCCTGTGGGGTCAGGACAGGGGTCCTACAATGAGCAGTTCTTC.

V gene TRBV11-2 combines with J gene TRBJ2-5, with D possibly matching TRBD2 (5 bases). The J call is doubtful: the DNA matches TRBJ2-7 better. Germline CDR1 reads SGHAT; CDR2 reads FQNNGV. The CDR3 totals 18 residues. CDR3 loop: CASSLKGPWIFRDYEQYF. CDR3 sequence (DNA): TGTGCCAGCAGCTTAAAAGGCCCTTGGATATTTCGGGACTACGAGCAGTACTTC.

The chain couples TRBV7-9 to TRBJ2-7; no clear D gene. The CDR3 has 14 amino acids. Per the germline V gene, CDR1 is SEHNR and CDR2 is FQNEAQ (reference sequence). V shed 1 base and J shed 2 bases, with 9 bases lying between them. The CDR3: CASSLDTSPYEQYF. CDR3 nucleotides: TGTGCCAGCAGCTTAGACACCTCTCCCTACGAGCAGTACTTC.

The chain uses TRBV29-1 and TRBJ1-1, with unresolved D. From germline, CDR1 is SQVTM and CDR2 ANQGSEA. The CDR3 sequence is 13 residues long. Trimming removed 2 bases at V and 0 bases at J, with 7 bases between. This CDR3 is CSVEISLNTEAFF. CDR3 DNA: TGCAGCGTTGAAATCAGTTTGAACACTGAAGCTTTCTTT. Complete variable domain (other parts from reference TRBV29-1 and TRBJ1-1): SAVISQKPSRDICQRGTSLTIQCQVDSQVTMMFWYRQQPGQSLTLIATANQGSEATYESGFVIDKFPISRPNLTFSTLTVSNMSPEDSSIYLCSVEISLNTEAFFGQGTRLTVV.

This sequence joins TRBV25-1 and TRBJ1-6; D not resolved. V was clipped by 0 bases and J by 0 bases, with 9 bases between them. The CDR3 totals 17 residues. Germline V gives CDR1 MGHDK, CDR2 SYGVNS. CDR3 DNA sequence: TGTGCCAGCAGTGAATATGGGTCGAGCTCCTATAATTCACCCCTCCACTTT. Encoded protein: CASSEYGSSSYNSPLHF.

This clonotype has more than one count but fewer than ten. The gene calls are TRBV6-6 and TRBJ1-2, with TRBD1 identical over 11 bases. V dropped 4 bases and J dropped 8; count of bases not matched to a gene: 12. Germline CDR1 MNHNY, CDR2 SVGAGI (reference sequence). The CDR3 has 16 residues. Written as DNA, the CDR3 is TGTGCCAGCAGTTTCATAACCGGGACAGGGGGTGAGGGCTACACCTTC. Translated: CASSFITGTGGEGYTF.

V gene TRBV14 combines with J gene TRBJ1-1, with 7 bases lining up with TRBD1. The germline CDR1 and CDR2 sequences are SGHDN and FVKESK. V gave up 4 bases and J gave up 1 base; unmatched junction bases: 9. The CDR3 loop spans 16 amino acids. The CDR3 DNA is TGTGCCAGCAGCCCCTTCCGGACAGGACCGAACACTGAAGCTTTCTTT. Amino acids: CASSPFRTGPNTEAFF.

Here the CDR3 reads CASRHRAGNQPQHF. The CDR3 DNA reads as TGTGCCAGCAGACACAGGGCAGGTAATCAGCCCCAGCATTTT. The chain combines TRBV6-4 with TRBJ1-5, with D possibly matching TRBD1 (6 bases). The V end was cut by 6 bases, the J end by 4 bases, with 13 bases between. The germline V gene has CDR1 MRHNA and CDR2 SNTAGT. This CDR3 is 14 amino acids long.

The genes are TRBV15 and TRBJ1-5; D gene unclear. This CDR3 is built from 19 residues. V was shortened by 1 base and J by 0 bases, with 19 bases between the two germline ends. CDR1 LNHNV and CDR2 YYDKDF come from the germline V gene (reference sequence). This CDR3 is CATSRAPDTGPYSNQPQHF. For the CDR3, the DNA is TGTGCCACCAGCAGAGCCCCAGACACTGGACCTTATAGCAATCAGCCCCAGCATTTT.

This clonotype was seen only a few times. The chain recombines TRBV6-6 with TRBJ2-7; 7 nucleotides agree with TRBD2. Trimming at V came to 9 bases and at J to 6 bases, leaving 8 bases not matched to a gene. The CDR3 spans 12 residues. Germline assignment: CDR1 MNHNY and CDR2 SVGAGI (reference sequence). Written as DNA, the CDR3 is TGTGCCAGTCGGGGGGAAGATCGCGAGCAGTACTTC. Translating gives CASRGEDREQYF.

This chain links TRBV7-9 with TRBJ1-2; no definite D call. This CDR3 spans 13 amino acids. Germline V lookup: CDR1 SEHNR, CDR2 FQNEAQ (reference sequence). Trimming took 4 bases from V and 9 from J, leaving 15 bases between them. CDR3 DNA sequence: TGTGCCAGCAGCTCAAAGGCAGCCACAAGCTACACCTTC. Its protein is CASSSKAATSYTF.

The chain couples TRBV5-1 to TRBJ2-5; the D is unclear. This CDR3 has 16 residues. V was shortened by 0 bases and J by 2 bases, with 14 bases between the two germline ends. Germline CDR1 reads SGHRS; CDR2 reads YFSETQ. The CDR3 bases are TGCGCCAGCAGCTTGGGGACCCGAACAATTCAAGAGACCCAGTACTTC. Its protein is CASSLGTRTIQETQYF.

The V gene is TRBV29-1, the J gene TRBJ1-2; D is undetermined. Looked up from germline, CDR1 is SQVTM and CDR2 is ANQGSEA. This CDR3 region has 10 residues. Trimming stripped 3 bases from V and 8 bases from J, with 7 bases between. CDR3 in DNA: TGCAGCGTTGATGGAAACGGCTACACCTTC. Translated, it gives CSVDGNGYTF.

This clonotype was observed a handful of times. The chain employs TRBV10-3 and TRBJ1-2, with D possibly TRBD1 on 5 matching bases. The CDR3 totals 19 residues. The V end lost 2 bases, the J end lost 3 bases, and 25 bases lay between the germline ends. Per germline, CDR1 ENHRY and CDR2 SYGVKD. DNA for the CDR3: TGTGCCATCAGTGAGGGCTTCACGGGGGAAGGGCCCCTCGACTATGGCTACACCTTC. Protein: CAISEGFTGEGPLDYGYTF.

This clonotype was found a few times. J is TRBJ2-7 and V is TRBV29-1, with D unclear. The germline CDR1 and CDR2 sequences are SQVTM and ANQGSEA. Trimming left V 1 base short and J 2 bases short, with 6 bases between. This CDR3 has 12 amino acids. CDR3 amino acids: CSVEGTTYEQYF. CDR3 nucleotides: TGCAGCGTTGAAGGAACCACCTACGAGCAGTACTTC.

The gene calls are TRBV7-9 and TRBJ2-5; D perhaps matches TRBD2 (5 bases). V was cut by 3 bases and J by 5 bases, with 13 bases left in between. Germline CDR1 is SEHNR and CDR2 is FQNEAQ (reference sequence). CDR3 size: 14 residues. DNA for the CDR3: TGTGCCAGCAGCTTCCGGGAAACTCCGGAGACCCAGTACTTC. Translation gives CASSFRETPETQYF.

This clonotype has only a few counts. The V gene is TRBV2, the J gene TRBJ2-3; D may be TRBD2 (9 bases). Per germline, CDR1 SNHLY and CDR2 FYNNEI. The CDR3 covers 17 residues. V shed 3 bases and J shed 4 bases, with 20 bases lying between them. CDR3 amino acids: CASSDGRREGQADTQYF. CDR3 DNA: TGTGCCAGCAGTGACGGTCGGCGGGAGGGACAGGCAGATACGCAGTATTTT.